This entry describes one T cell receptor beta chain. Its target is unknown. The data belong to a study of T cell responses to AZD1222 COVID-19 vaccine. Produced via immunoSEQ multiplex PCR; TCRdb's table is partial and in-frame only. The sample has fewer than 200,000 clones, about 92% seen once. Study-wide findings and caveats: As reported, nearly half of all spike-specific TCRs target variant regions that are unmutated. An increase in Spike-specific TCR breadth and depth was observed after two AZD1222 doses. Samples come after the peak T cell response, not at day 14.

Trimming took 3 bases from V and 7 from J; bases not matched to a gene: 5. Germline loops: CDR1 SNHLY, CDR2 FYNNEI. The CDR3 sequence is 15 residues long. J is TRBJ1-5 and V is TRBV2, with 11 bases identical to TRBD1. The source is an adult in good health. The sample here was peripheral blood, taken on day 0 of AZD1222 vaccination. As DNA, the CDR3 is TGTGCCAGCAGTGATCGGACAGGGGGCCGGCAGCCCCAGCATTTT. It yields the protein CASSDRTGGRQPQHF.